The T cell receptor (beta chain) under discussion was sequenced for a study of blood T cell repertoires in COVID-19. CDR1 is MGHRA, CDR2 YSYEKL, per germline. The CDR3 runs 15 residues. Trimming removed 4 bases from V and 5 bases from J; junction bases left unmatched: 6. Clones were read by immunoSEQ multiplex PCR, and TCRdb kept only the in-frame ones, dropping some. Of some 44,000 clones in the sample, 92% were seen once. Source material: peripheral blood. V gene TRBV4-1 combines with J gene TRBJ1-4; 8 bases line up with TRBD1. The clonotype comes from a human donor in a cohort sampled during active COVID-19. CDR3 DNA: TGCGCCAGCAGCCCTCTTGGGGACAGGAATGAAAAACTGTTTTTT. This gives the protein CASSPLGDRNEKLFF.